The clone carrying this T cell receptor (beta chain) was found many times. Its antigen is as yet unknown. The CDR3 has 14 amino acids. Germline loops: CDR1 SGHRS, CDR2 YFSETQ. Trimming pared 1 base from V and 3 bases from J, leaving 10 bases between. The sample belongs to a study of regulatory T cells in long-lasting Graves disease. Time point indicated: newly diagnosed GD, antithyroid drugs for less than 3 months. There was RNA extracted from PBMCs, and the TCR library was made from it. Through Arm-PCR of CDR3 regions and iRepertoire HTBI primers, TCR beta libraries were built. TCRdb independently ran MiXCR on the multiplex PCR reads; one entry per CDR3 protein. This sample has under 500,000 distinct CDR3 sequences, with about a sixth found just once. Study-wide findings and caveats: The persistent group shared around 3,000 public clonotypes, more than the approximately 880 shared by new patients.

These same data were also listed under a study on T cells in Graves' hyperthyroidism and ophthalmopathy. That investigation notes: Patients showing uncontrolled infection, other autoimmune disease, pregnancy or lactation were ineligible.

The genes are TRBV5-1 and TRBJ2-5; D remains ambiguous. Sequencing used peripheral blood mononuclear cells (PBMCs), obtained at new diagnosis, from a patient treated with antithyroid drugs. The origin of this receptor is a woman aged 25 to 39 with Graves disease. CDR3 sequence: CASSLIQLEETQYF. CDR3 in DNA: TGCGCCAGCAGCTTGATCCAGCTTGAAGAGACCCAGTACTTC.